The text below deals with one T cell receptor (beta chain). The antigen is not known. Germline V CDR1 and CDR2: SGHVS, FQNEAQ. Deletions cut 10 bases from V and 7 bases from J, with 23 bases between. This CDR3 is built from 14 residues. The PCR made use of 60 Vbeta and 13 Jbeta primers. Using immunoSEQ multiplex PCR, the repertoire was profiled, and TCRdb retains in-frame clones only, with some absent. The sample contains 150,000 to 180,000 clones, approximately 74% of which appear only once. Each donor was healthy, and each was a bone marrow donor. The data belong to a study of cytomegalovirus exposure and HLA in healthy donors. Looking at the study overall: When 398 donors were genotyped, approximately 80% of them were found to fall in the Caucasian-associated ancestry cluster.

General study points: A few CMV-associated chains were confirmed in vitro to be specific for CMV antigens. As was reported, the classifier diagnosed cytomegalovirus status with high specificity and sensitivity.

The sequencing sample was made of PBMCs. This sequence was found in a man younger than 45 in good health and CMV-seronegative. The rearrangement links TRBV7-8 to TRBJ2-7; a possible D gene is TRBD1 (6 bases). The CDR3 loop reads CANERLGGYSEQYF. The DNA of the CDR3 is TGTGCCAACGAACGCTTAGGGGGTTACTCGGAGCAGTACTTC.